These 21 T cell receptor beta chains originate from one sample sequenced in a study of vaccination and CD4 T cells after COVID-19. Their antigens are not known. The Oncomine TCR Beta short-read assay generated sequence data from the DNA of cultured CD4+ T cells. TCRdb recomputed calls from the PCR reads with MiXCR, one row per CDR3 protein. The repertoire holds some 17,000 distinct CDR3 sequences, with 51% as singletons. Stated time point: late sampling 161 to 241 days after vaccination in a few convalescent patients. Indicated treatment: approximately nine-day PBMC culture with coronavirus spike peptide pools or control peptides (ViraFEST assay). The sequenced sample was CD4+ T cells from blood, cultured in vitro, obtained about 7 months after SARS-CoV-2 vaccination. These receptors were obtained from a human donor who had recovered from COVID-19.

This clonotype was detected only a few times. CDR3 in amino acids: CASSRLYSGNYEQFF. CDR3 DNA: TGTGCCAGCAGCCGATTATATAGCGGGAACTATGAGCAGTTCTTC. This chain links TRBV7-9 with TRBJ2-1; 8 nucleotides line up with TRBD2. This CDR3 is built from 15 residues. The germline V gene has CDR1 SEHNR and CDR2 FQNEAQ (reference sequence). V was pared by 5 bases and J by 8 bases, with 11 bases of the junction left unmatched.

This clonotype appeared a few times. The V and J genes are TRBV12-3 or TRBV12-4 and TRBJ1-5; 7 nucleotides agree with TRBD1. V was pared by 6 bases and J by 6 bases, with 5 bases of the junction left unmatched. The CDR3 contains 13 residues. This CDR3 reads CASRRQGGQPQHF. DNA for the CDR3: TGTGCCAGCAGAAGACAGGGCGGTCAGCCCCAGCATTTT.

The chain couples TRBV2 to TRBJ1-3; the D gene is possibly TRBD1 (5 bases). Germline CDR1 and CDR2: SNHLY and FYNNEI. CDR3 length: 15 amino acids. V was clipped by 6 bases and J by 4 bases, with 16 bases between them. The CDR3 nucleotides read TGTGCCAGCAGCCAGGGTTTAGAATCCGGAAACACCATATATTTT. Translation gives CASSQGLESGNTIYF.

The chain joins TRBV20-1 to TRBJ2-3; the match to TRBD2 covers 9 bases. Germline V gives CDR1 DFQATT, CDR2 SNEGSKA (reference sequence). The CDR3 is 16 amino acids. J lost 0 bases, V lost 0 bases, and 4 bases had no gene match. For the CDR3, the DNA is TGCAGTGCTAGAGATCCTAGCGGGGTTAGCACAGATACGCAGTATTTT. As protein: CSARDPSGVSTDTQYF.

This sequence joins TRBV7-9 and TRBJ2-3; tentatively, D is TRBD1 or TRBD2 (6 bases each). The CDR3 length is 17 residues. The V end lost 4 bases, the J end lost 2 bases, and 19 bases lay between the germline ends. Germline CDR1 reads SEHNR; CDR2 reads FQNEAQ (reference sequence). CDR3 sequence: CASSSWARGVSTDTQYF. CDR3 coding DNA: TGTGCCAGCAGCTCATGGGCGAGGGGGGTGTCCACAGATACGCAGTATTTT.

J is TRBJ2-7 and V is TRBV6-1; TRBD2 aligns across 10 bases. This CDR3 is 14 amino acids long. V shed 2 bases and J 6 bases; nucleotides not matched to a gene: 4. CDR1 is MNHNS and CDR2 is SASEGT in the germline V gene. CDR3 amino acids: CASSESGRAFEQYF. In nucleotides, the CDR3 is TGTGCCAGCAGTGAAAGCGGGAGGGCTTTCGAGCAGTACTTC.

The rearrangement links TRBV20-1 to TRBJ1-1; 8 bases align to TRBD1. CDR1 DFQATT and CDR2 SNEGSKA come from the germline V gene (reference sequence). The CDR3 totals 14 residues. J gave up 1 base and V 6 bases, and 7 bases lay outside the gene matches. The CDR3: CSAAGGGGNTEAFF. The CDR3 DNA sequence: TGCAGTGCAGCAGGGGGCGGGGGGAACACTGAAGCTTTCTTT.

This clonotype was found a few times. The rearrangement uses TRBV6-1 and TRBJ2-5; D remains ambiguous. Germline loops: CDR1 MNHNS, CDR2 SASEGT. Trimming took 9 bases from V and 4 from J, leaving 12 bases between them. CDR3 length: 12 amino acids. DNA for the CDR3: TGTGCCAGTTGGCTAGTCCCAGAGACCCAGTACTTC. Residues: CASWLVPETQYF.

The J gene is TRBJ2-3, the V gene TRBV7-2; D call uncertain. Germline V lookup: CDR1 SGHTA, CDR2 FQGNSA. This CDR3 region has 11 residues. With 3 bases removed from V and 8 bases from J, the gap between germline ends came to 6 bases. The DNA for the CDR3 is TGTGCCAGCAGCTTCGACCGTACGCAGTATTTT. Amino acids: CASSFDRTQYF.

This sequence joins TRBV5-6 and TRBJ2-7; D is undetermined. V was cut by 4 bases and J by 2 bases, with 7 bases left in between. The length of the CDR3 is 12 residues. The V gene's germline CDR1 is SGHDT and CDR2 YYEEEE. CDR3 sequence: CASSLRAYEQYF. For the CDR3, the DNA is TGTGCCAGCAGCCTCCGGGCCTACGAGCAGTACTTC.

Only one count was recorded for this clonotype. The CDR3 sequence: CAIEKPAGGVYEQYF. CDR3 nucleotide sequence: TGTGCCATAGAAAAACCAGCGGGAGGGGTCTACGAGCAGTACTTC. The rearrangement joins TRBV7-8 to TRBJ2-7, with 10 bases aligning to TRBD2. The germline CDR1 and CDR2 sequences are SGHVS and FQNEAQ. The CDR3 spans 15 residues. Unmatched junction bases numbered 12, after V lost 10 bases and J lost 3 bases.

CDR3 amino acids: CASRTGDTDRYEQYF. DNA of the CDR3: TGTGCCAGTAGGACGGGGGACACGGACCGTTACGAGCAGTACTTC. The rearrangement joins TRBV6-1 to TRBJ2-7; D is possibly TRBD1 or TRBD2 (6 bases each). With 9 bases removed from V and 4 bases from J, the gap between germline ends came to 22 bases. From germline, CDR1 is MNHNS and CDR2 SASEGT. This CDR3 has 15 residues.

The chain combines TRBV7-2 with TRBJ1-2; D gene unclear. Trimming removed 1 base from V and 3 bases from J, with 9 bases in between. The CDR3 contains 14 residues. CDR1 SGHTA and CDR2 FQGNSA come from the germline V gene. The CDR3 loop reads CASSLVRIDYGYTF. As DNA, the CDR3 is TGTGCCAGCAGCTTAGTTCGCATTGACTATGGCTACACCTTC.

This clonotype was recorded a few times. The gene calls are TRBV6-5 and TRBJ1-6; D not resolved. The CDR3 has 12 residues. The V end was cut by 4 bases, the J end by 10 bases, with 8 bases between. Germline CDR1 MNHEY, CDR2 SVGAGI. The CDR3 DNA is TGTGCCAGCAGTTCGGGTGGCTCACCCCTCCACTTT. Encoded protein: CASSSGGSPLHF.

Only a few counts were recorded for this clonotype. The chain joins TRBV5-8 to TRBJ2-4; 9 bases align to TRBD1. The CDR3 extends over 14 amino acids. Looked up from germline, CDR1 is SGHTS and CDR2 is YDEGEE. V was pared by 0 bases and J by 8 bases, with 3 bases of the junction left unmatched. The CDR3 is CASSLDRGRDIQYF. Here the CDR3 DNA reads TGTGCCAGCAGCTTGGACAGGGGGCGTGACATTCAGTACTTC. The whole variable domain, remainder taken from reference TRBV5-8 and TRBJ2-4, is EAGVTQSPTHLIKTRGQQATLRCSPISGHTSVYWYQQALGLGLQFLLWYDEGEERNRGNFPPRFSGRQFPNYSSELNVNALELEDSALYLCASSLDRGRDIQYFGAGTRLSVL.

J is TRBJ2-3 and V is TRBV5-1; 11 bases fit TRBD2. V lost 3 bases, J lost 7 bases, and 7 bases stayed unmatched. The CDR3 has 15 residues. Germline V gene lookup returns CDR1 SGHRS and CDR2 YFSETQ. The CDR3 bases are TGCGCCAGCAGCTCCGGGACTAGCGGTAGAAATACGCAGTATTTT. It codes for CASSSGTSGRNTQYF.

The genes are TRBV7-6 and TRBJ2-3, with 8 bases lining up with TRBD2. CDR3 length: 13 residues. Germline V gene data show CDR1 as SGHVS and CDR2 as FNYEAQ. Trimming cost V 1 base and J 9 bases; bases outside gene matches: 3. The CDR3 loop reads CASSLERGRTQYF. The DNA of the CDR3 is TGTGCCAGCAGCTTAGAGCGGGGGAGAACGCAGTATTTT.

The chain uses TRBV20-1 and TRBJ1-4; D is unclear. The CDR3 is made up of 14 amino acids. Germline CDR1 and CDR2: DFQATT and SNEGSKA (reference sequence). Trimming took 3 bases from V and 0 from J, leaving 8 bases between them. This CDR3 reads CSASEGATNEKLFF. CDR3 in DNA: TGCAGTGCTAGCGAGGGCGCAACTAATGAAAAACTGTTTTTT.

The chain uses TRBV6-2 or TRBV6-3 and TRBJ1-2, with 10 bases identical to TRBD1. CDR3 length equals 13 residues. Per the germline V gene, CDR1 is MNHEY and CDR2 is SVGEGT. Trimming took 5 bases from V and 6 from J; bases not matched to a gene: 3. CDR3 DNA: TGTGCCAGCAGTGACAGGGGGCTCAATGGCTACACCTTC. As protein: CASSDRGLNGYTF.

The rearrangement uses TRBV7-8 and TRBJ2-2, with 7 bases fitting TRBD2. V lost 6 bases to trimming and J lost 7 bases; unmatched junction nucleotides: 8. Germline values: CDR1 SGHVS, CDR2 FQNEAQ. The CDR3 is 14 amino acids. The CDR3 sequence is CASRSSGINGELFF. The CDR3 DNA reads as TGTGCCAGCAGGTCGAGCGGGATTAACGGGGAGCTGTTTTTT.

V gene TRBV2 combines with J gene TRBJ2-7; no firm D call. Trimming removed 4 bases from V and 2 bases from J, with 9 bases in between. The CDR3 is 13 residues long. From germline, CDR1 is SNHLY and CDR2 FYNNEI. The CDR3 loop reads CASSVLRTYEQYF. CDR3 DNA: TGTGCCAGCAGTGTTTTGAGAACCTACGAGCAGTACTTC.